This is a list of T cell receptor beta chains from one sample in a study of early T cells in non-severe SARS-CoV-2 infection. MiXCR, run by TCRdb on the 5' RACE reads, gives a single entry per CDR3 protein. The sample consists of tens of thousands of distinct CDR3 sequences, around an eighth of them appearing once. Sequencing used whole blood. These receptors came from an adult who was a healthcare worker with PCR-confirmed SARS-CoV-2 infection or an uninfected control (not recorded which). CDR3s include the opening cysteine and the closing phenylalanine or tryptophan. D genes are given only for firm matches. For some rows the clone size is stated as once, few or many, or as a class when expanded; others skip it.

>TRBV2|TRBD1|-|TRBJ1-5
CASSGGLGTGDNQPQHF
TGTGCCAGCAGTGGTGGTCTTGGGACAGGGGACAATCAGCCCCAGCATTTT
>TRBV6-5|TRBD1|many|TRBJ1-2
CASSSLTGLDYGYTF
TGTGCCAGCAGTTCCCTGACAGGGTTGGACTATGGCTACACCTTC
>TRBV20-1|-|many|TRBJ1-4
CSATNRQARTNEKLFF
TGCAGTGCTACCAACCGACAGGCCCGCACTAATGAAAAACTGTTTTTT
>TRBV7-2|-|many|TRBJ1-5
CASSFYRDQPQHF
TGTGCCAGCAGCTTCTACAGGGATCAGCCCCAGCATTTT
>TRBV29-1|-|few|TRBJ2-5
CSVYGETQYF
TGCAGCGTTTACGGAGAGACCCAGTACTTC
>TRBV5-1|-|many|TRBJ2-3
CASSLDGSTDTQYF
TGCGCCAGCAGCTTGGACGGAAGCACAGATACGCAGTATTTT
>TRBV7-2|-|-|TRBJ2-1
CASSLRKRDEQFF
TGTGCCAGCAGCTTACGTAAGCGGGATGAGCAGTTCTTC
>TRBV9|TRBD2|few|TRBJ2-5
CASSVGLAGAETQYF
TGTGCCAGCAGCGTAGGACTAGCGGGAGCAGAGACCCAGTACTTC
>TRBV29-1|TRBD2|-|TRBJ2-7
CSVVLAGGNSYEQYF
TGCAGCGTCGTGTTAGCGGGAGGTAACTCCTACGAGCAGTACTTC
>TRBV5-6|TRBD1|many|TRBJ1-4
CASSFKQGNEKLFF
TGTGCCAGCAGCTTCAAACAGGGGAATGAAAAACTGTTTTTT
>TRBV27|TRBD2|many|TRBJ2-3
CASSSSGGLTDTQYF
TGTGCCAGCAGTTCTAGCGGGGGTTTAACAGATACGCAGTATTTT
>TRBV5-6|TRBD1|-|TRBJ1-2
CASSLEGATTF
TGTGCCAGCAGCTTGGAGGGGGCCACCACCTTC
>TRBV6-6|-|many|TRBJ1-1
CASSQSHEAFF
TGTGCCAGCAGTCAAAGTCATGAAGCTTTCTTT
>TRBV7-4|TRBD2|many|TRBJ2-3
CASSPGTSRRTDTQYF
TGTGCCAGCAGCCCCGGGACTAGCAGGAGGACAGATACGCAGTATTTT
>TRBV20-1|-|-|TRBJ1-5
CSATPMDPGGASNQPQHF
TGCAGTGCAACTCCGATGGACCCCGGCGGGGCTAGCAATCAGCCCCAGCATTTT
>TRBV5-1|-|few|TRBJ1-1
CASSSGGDTEAFF
TGCGCCAGCAGCTCGGGGGGTGACACTGAAGCTTTCTTT
>TRBV11-3|-|-|TRBJ1-1
CASSLFGPMDTEAFF
TGTGCCAGCAGCTTATTTGGGCCAATGGACACTGAAGCTTTCTTT
>TRBV11-3|-|many|TRBJ2-3
CASSFGERVPDTQYF
TGTGCCAGCAGCTTTGGGGAGCGAGTGCCAGATACGCAGTATTTT
>TRBV5-4|TRBD1|-|TRBJ2-1
CASSQPTNRGDEQFF
TGTGCCAGCAGCCAGCCAACCAACAGGGGCGATGAGCAGTTCTTC
>TRBV30|-|many|TRBJ2-2
CAWSVSRYTGELFF
TGTGCCTGGAGTGTAAGCAGATACACCGGGGAGCTGTTTTTT
>TRBV12-3/TRBV12-4|-|-|TRBJ2-1
CASSRRDLYNEQFF
TGTGCCAGCAGTCGCCGGGACTTGTACAATGAGCAGTTCTTC
>TRBV3-1|-|-|TRBJ1-1
CASSQDRWGRKSEAFF
TGTGCCAGCAGCCAAGATAGGTGGGGACGGAAATCGGAAGCTTTCTTT
>TRBV11-2|-|many|TRBJ2-3
CASSLALDTQYF
TGTGCCAGCAGCTTAGCGTTGGATACGCAGTATTTT
>TRBV7-9|-|many|TRBJ2-7
CASSSLLNYEQYF
TGTGCCAGCAGCTCCCTCCTAAACTACGAGCAGTACTTC
>TRBV5-6|-|many|TRBJ1-2
CASSLGSVNYGYTF
TGTGCCAGCAGCTTGGGATCCGTGAACTATGGCTACACCTTC
>TRBV3-1|-|many|TRBJ1-1
CASSSWTENTEAFF
TGTGCCAGCAGCTCCTGGACAGAGAACACTGAAGCTTTCTTT
>TRBV11-3|-|-|TRBJ2-7
CASSLLNYEQYF
TGTGCCAGCAGCTTATTGAACTACGAGCAGTACTTC